This T cell receptor beta chain was recorded in a study of T cell responses to AZD1222 COVID-19 vaccine. Study results and limitations: Females outnumbered males among donors, who were mostly white British; clonal diversity was possibly underestimated. Seropositivity was recorded at baseline in only 6 or 7 AZD1222 recipients. No repertoire was sampled before or during the peak T cell response, only after it.

There are 14 residues in the CDR3. Trimming left V 6 bases short and J 6 bases short, with 14 bases between. Germline assignment: CDR1 KGHSH and CDR2 LQKENI. Assay: immunoSEQ multiplex PCR; the TCRdb copy retains only in-frame clones and omits some. This table holds about 220,000 clones, just over 90% found once. For this clone: Its specificity is unknown.

Sequenced material: peripheral blood, taken on day 0 of MenACWY control vaccination. The TCR originated in an adult in good health. This sequence joins TRBV18 and TRBJ1-4; D unclear. The CDR3 here is CASSPGRDDEKLFF. The CDR3 DNA reads as TGTGCCAGCTCCCCGGGGAGGGATGATGAAAAACTGTTTTTT.